This TCR beta chain was sequenced for a study of cytomegalovirus exposure and HLA in healthy donors. Study-level points and caveats: Through in vitro validation, a few CMV-associated chains were shown to be specific for CMV antigens.

The PCR had 60 Vbeta and 13 Jbeta primers. This table comes from immunoSEQ multiplex PCR, and its TCRdb copy is limited to in-frame clones, with some not included. This table has a few hundred thousand clones, approximately 80% appearing once. Note on this clone: Its antigen is not identified.

CDR1 is LGHNA and CDR2 is YNFKEQ in the germline V gene. V was trimmed by 0 bases and J by 8 bases, leaving 8 bases between them. The CDR3 is 14 amino acids. Source material: PBMCs. The genes are TRBV4-2 and TRBJ1-6; D ambiguous. This sequence originates from a girl aged 2 to 9 in good health and CMV-seronegative. Written as DNA, the CDR3 is TGTGCCAGCAGCCAAGAAGTTAGAGATTCACCCCTCCACTTT. Its translation: CASSQEVRDSPLHF.